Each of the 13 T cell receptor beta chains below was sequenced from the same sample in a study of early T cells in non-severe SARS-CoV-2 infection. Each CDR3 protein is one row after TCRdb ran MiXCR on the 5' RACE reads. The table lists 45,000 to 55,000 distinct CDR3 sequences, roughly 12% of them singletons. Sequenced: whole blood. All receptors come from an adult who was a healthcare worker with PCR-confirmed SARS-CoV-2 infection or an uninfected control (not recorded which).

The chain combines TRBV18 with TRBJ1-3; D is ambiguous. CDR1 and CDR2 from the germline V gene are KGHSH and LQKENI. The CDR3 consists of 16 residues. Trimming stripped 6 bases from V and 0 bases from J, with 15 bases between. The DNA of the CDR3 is TGTGCCAGCTCTTACAACGACGGACCCTCTGGAAACACCATATATTTT. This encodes CASSYNDGPSGNTIYF.

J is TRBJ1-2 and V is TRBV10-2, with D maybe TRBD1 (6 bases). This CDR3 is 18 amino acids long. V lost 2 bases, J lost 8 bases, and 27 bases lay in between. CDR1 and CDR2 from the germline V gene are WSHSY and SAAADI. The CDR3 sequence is CASSEGFGSGAIPEGYTF. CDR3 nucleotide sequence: TGCGCCAGCAGTGAGGGGTTCGGTTCAGGGGCCATTCCGGAGGGCTACACCTTC.

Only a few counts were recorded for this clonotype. CDR3 residues: CASSKRQGAYEQYF. CDR3 nucleotide sequence: TGTGCCAGCAGTAAGAGGCAGGGGGCTTATGAGCAGTACTTC. This rearrangement joins TRBV9 to TRBJ2-7; TRBD1 matches 8 bases. CDR1 is SGDLS and CDR2 is YYNGEE in the germline V gene. Germline trimming cut 5 bases from V and 7 bases from J; bases unmatched to any gene: 11. The CDR3 loop spans 14 amino acids.

Here the CDR3 reads CSVDISGTGANVLTF. DNA of the CDR3: TGCAGCGTTGATATCAGTGGTACTGGGGCCAACGTCCTGACTTTC. The gene calls are TRBV29-1 and TRBJ2-6; no clear D gene. The CDR3 extends over 15 amino acids. V was cut by 3 bases and J by 2 bases, with 11 bases left in between. Germline assignment: CDR1 SQVTM and CDR2 ANQGSEA.

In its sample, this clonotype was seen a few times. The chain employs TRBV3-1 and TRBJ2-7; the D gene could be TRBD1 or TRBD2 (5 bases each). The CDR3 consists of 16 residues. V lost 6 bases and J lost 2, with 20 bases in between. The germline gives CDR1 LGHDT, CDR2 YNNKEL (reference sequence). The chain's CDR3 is CASRGQGRGNPYEQYF. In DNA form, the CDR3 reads TGTGCCAGCAGAGGGCAGGGTCGGGGAAACCCCTACGAGCAGTACTTC.

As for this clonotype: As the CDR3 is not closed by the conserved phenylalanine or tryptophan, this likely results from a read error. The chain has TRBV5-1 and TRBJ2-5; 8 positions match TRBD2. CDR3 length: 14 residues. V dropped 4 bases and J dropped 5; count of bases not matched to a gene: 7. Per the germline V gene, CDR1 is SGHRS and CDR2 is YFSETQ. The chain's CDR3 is CASSKTSARETQYL. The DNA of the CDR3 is TGCGCCAGCAGCAAGACTAGCGCTAGGGAGACCCAGTACCTC.

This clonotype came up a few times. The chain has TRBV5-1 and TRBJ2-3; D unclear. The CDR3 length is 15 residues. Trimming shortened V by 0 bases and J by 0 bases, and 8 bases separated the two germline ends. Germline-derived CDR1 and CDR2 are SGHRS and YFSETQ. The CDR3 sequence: CASSLAGQSTDTQYF. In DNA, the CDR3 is TGCGCCAGCAGCTTGGCCGGGCAGAGCACAGATACGCAGTATTTT.

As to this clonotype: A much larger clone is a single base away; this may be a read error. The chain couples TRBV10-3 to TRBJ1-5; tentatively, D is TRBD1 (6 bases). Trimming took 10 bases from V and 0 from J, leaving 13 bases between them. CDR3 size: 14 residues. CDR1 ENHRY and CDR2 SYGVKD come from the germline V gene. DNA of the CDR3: TGTGCCACCCGACAGGAAACTAGCAATCAGCCCCAGCATTTT. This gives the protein CATRQETSNQPQHF.

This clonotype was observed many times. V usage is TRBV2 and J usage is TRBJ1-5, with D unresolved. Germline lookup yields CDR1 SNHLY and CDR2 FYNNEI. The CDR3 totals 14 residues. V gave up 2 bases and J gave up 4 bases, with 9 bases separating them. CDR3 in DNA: TGTGCCAGCAGTGAAACCTACGGGAATCAGCCCCAGCATTTT. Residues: CASSETYGNQPQHF.

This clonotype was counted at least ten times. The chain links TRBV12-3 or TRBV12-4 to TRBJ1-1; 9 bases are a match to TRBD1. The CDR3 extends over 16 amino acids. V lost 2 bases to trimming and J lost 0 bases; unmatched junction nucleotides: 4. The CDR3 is CASSLRTGALNTEAFF. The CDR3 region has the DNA TGTGCCAGCAGTTTAAGGACAGGGGCCTTGAACACTGAAGCTTTCTTT.

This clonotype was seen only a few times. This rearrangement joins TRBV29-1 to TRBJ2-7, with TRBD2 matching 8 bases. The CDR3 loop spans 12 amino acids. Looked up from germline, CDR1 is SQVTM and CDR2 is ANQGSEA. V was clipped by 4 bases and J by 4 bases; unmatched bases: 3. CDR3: CSVGAGVYEQYF. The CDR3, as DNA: TGCAGCGTTGGAGCGGGAGTTTACGAGCAGTACTTC.

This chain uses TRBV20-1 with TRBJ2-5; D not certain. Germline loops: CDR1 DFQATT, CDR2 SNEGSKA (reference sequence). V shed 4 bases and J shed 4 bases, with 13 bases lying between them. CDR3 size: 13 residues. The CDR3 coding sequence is TGCAGTGCTACCGGCAACCCGGTAGAGACCCAGTACTTC. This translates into CSATGNPVETQYF.

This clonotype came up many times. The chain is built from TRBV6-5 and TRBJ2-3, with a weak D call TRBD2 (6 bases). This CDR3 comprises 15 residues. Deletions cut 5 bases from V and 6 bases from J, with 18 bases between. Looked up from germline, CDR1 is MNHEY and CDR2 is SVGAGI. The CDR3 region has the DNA TGTGCCAGCAGTCCGAAACTAGCTGGGCACGATACGCAGTATTTT. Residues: CASSPKLAGHDTQYF.